This T cell receptor (beta chain) came from a study of PD-L1 blockade in urothelial cancer. Study-level information: The authors examined blood 3 weeks (second dose) and 6 weeks after treatment start. Study-wide findings and caveats: It was durable-benefit patients whose tumor-associated blood clones expanded more at 3 weeks.

Concerning this clone: What it recognizes is unknown.

Sample time point: peripheral blood 6 weeks after treatment start. Libraries were prepared by immunoSEQ multiplex PCR; TCRdb keeps only in-frame clonotypes and omits some of them. The sample consists of around 38,000 clones, 86% of them appearing once. CDR1 and CDR2 from the germline V gene are SGHRS and YFSETQ. Trimming at V came to 4 bases and at J to 10 bases, leaving 9 bases not matched to a gene. The CDR3 is 14 residues long. This sequence was found in a man between 60 and 75 years old with urothelial cancer. The chain joins TRBV5-1 to TRBJ2-1, with TRBD2 matching 9 bases. Specimen: PBMCs, collected around atezolizumab (anti-PD-L1) treatment. The CDR3 protein is CASSRLAGSEEQFF. CDR3 coding DNA: TGCGCCAGCAGCAGGCTAGCGGGATCAGAGGAGCAGTTCTTC.